The entry that follows covers one T cell receptor beta chain sequence. Libraries were prepared by immunoSEQ multiplex PCR; TCRdb keeps only in-frame clonotypes and omits some of them. The sample consists of around 700,000 clones, 90% to 95% of them appearing once. The sample comes from a study of shared clonotypes between healthy human individuals. Cells designated naive CD8 were CD45RO-negative and were positively selected for CCR7, with terminally differentiated effector memory CD45RA+ cells excluded. V gave up 1 base and J gave up 4 bases, with 13 bases separating them. Germline V lookup: CDR1 SGHVS, CDR2 FQNEAQ. The CDR3 has 16 amino acids.

The sequencing sample was made of naive CD8+ T cells sorted from blood. The genes are TRBV7-8 and TRBJ2-2, with a weak D call TRBD2 (6 bases). The receptor's source is a man aged 30-40 years in good health. The CDR3 coding sequence is TGTGCCAGCAGCTTAGGGAGGGCCAGGTCCACCGGGGAGCTGTTTTTT. It translates to CASSLGRARSTGELFF.